This passage covers 16 T cell receptor beta chains from one sample sequenced in a study of blood T cell repertoires in COVID-19. Generated by immunoSEQ multiplex PCR, the TCRdb table keeps only in-frame clones and is missing some. The sample has about 160,000 clones; about 85% are singletons. The sequenced sample consisted of PBMCs or T cells enriched from blood (not recorded which). The receptors here all came from a woman aged 40 to 50 with acute COVID-19.

The gene calls are TRBV9 and TRBJ2-2; perhaps TRBD1 as D (6 bases). The germline CDR1 and CDR2 sequences are SGDLS and YYNGEE. Between the trimmed V and J ends, which lost 1 base and 0 bases, there was a span of 13 bases. This CDR3 is 17 amino acids long. The CDR3 bases are TGTGCCAGCAGCGTAAGGGGGAGTCCGCCGAACACCGGGGAGCTGTTTTTT. Translation: CASSVRGSPPNTGELFF. Full variable domain (remainder filled in from reference TRBV9 and TRBJ2-2): DSGVTQTPKHLITATGQRVTLRCSPRSGDLSVYWYQQSLDQGLQFLIQYYNGEERAKGNILERFSAQQFPDLHSELNLSSLELGDSALYFCASSVRGSPPNTGELFFGEGSRLTVL.

This sequence joins TRBV5-4 and TRBJ1-1; 8 bases align to TRBD1. The CDR3 runs 15 residues. J lost 3 bases, V lost 3 bases, and 7 bases had no gene match. CDR1 and CDR2 from the germline V gene are SGHNT and YYREEE (reference sequence). For the CDR3, the DNA is TGTGCCAGCAGCTCCCGGACAGGGTGGGACACTGAAGCTTTCTTT. It codes for CASSSRTGWDTEAFF.

V gene TRBV15 combines with J gene TRBJ1-2; D is unclear. V was pared by 0 bases and J by 5 bases, with 10 bases between. CDR1 and CDR2 (germline): LNHNV, YYDKDF (reference sequence). The CDR3 is made up of 14 amino acids. The chain's CDR3 is CATSRDRNLYGYTF. CDR3 nucleotides: TGTGCCACCAGCAGAGATAGAAACCTGTATGGCTACACCTTC.

The gene calls are TRBV15 and TRBJ2-3; weak D call: TRBD1 (6 bases). Germline CDR1 and CDR2: LNHNV and YYDKDF (reference sequence). Trimming took off 0 bases at V and 1 base at J, with 14 bases between the two ends. This CDR3 has 17 residues. The CDR3 region is CATSRDWGPGGTDTQYF. The CDR3, as DNA: TGTGCCACCAGCAGAGACTGGGGGCCGGGTGGCACAGATACGCAGTATTTT. The full variable domain, its missing parts supplied by reference TRBV15 and TRBJ2-3, is DAMVIQNPRYQVTQFGKPVTLSCSQTLNHNVMYWYQQKSSQAPKLLFHYYDKDFNNEADTPDNFQSRRPNTSFCFLDIRSPGLGDTAMYLCATSRDWGPGGTDTQYFGPGTRLTVL.

This clone has only one observation. This chain connects TRBV10-3 to TRBJ1-2; 7 bases align to TRBD1. The CDR3 is 12 amino acids. The trim removed 3 bases at V and 7 bases at J, leaving 2 bases unmatched. In germline, CDR1 is ENHRY, CDR2 SYGVKD. The DNA of the CDR3 is TGTGCCATCAGTGATAGGGGGCCTGGCTACACCTTC. Protein product: CAISDRGPGYTF.

The rearrangement joins TRBV2 to TRBJ1-2; D uncertain. The germline V gene has CDR1 SNHLY and CDR2 FYNNEI. Trimming cost V 3 bases and J 6 bases, with 20 bases left between them. The CDR3 is made up of 16 amino acids. DNA for the CDR3: TGTGCCAGCAGTGAGCCGGGAAGGGTGGCTTTCAATGGCTACACCTTC. Translated, it gives CASSEPGRVAFNGYTF.

In its sample, this clone was seen once. The chain has TRBV6-5 and TRBJ1-1; 7 bases align to TRBD1. The V gene's germline CDR1 is MNHEY and CDR2 SVGAGI. The CDR3 contains 15 residues. V shed 4 bases, J shed 0 bases, and the junction held 5 bases outside the gene matches. CDR3 DNA sequence: TGTGCCAGCAGTTTGGGGACAGTAATGAACACTGAAGCTTTCTTT. Translation gives CASSLGTVMNTEAFF.

This rearrangement joins TRBV30 to TRBJ2-1, with TRBD2 identical over 7 bases. CDR1 GTSNPN and CDR2 SVGIG come from the germline V gene (reference sequence). V trimming: 0 bases; J trimming: 8 bases; junction bases outside the gene matches: 10. The CDR3 runs to 15 residues. The CDR3 nucleotides read TGTGCCTGGAGTGTTCTGGCGGGAGAGGGCGATGAGCAGTTCTTC. It encodes CAWSVLAGEGDEQFF.

The genes are TRBV11-3 and TRBJ2-1; TRBD2 matches 11 bases. CDR3 length: 15 amino acids. With 1 base clipped from V and 7 bases from J, the junction kept 3 bases outside the gene matches. Per germline, CDR1 SGHNT and CDR2 YENEEA. CDR3 sequence: CASSLVLAGDNEQFF. Here the CDR3 DNA reads TGTGCCAGCAGCTTAGTACTAGCGGGAGATAATGAGCAGTTCTTC.

This chain's CDR3 is CASRGGTNTEAFF. The CDR3 DNA reads as TGTGCCAGCAGAGGAGGCACGAACACTGAAGCTTTCTTT. This chain links TRBV12-3 or TRBV12-4 with TRBJ1-1; D is unresolved. This CDR3 comprises 13 residues. V gave up 6 bases and J gave up 1 base, with 9 bases separating them.

The chain recombines TRBV19 with TRBJ2-3, with 10 bases identical to TRBD2. The CDR3 totals 16 residues. V shed 4 bases and J 0 bases; nucleotides not matched to a gene: 4. Looked up from germline, CDR1 is LNHDA and CDR2 is SQIVND (reference sequence). The CDR3 loop reads CASSTRLAGSTDTQYF. The DNA for the CDR3 is TGTGCCAGTAGTACTAGACTAGCGGGTAGCACAGATACGCAGTATTTT.

The chain is built from TRBV5-1 and TRBJ2-3; possibly TRBD1 for D (7 bases). The V end lost 0 bases, the J end lost 3 bases, and 20 bases lay between the germline ends. Germline CDR1 and CDR2: SGHRS and YFSETQ. CDR3 length: 18 amino acids. The CDR3 coding sequence is TGCGCCAGCAGCTTGGAAGACCTGGCGGGACAGAGTACAGATACGCAGTATTTT. Protein sequence: CASSLEDLAGQSTDTQYF.

V gene TRBV25-1 combines with J gene TRBJ2-5; 9 bases line up with TRBD1. V was pared by 3 bases and J by 5 bases, with 4 bases of the junction left unmatched. This CDR3 contains 14 residues. Per the germline V gene, CDR1 is MGHDK and CDR2 is SYGVNS. The CDR3 coding sequence is TGTGCCAGCAGTGAGGGACAGGGAAGGGAGACCCAGTACTTC. Its protein product is CASSEGQGRETQYF.

The chain has TRBV28 and TRBJ2-7; the match to TRBD2 covers 10 bases. The CDR3 consists of 14 residues. Trimming at V came to 5 bases and at J to 2 bases, leaving 3 bases not matched to a gene. Germline loops: CDR1 MDHEN, CDR2 SYDVKM. The CDR3, as DNA: TGTGCCAGCAGTCCTAGCGGGAGAACCTACGAGCAGTACTTC. Translated: CASSPSGRTYEQYF. Based on the CDR3 plus reference TRBV28 and TRBJ2-7, the full variable domain is DVKVTQSSRYLVKRTGEKVFLECVQDMDHENMFWYRQDPGLGLRLIYFSYDVKMKEKGDIPEGYSVSREKKERFSLILESASTNQTSMYLCASSPSGRTYEQYFGPGTRLTVT.

The chain joins TRBV2 to TRBJ2-1; 8 positions agree with TRBD1. The V segment lost 2 bases and the J segment 8 bases; nucleotides outside the gene matches: 5. CDR3 length equals 14 residues. Germline loops: CDR1 SNHLY, CDR2 FYNNEI. The CDR3 DNA follows: TGTGCCAGCAGTGAATGGCAGGGGGCCGATGAGCAGTTCTTC. It yields the protein CASSEWQGADEQFF.

This chain joins TRBV29-1 and TRBJ1-6; 7 bases match TRBD1. The J segment lost 9 bases and the V segment lost 5 bases, leaving 7 bases of the junction unmatched. The CDR3 is made up of 13 amino acids. Germline V lookup: CDR1 SQVTM, CDR2 ANQGSEA. In nucleotides, the CDR3 is TGCAGCGTTAGGACAGGAGAAGGTTCACCCCTCCACTTT. Translated: CSVRTGEGSPLHF.